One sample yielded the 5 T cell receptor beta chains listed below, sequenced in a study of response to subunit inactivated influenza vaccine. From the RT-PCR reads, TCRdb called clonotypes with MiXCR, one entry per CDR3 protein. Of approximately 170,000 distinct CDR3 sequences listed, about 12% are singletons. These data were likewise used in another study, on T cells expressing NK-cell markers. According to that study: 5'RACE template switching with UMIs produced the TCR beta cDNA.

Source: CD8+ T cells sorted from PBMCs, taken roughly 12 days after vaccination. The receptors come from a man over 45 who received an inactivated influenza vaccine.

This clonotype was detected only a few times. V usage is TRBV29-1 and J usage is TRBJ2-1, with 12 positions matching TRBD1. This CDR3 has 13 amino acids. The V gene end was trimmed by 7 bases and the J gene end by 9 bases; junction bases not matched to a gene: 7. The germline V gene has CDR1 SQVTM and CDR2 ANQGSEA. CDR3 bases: TGCAGCGAATCCGGGACAGGGGGCCTTGAGCAGTTCTTC. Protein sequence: CSESGTGGLEQFF.

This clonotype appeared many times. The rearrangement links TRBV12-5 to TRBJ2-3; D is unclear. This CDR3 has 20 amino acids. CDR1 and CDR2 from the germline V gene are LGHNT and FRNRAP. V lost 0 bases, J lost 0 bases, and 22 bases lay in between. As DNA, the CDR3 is TGTGCTAGTGGTTTGGTCCTCCCACGAGTCGTACAGCCTAGCACAGATACGCAGTATTTT. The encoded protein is CASGLVLPRVVQPSTDTQYF. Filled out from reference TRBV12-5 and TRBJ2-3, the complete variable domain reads DARVTQTPRHKVTEMGQEVTMRCQPILGHNTVFWYRQTMMQGLELLAYFRNRAPLDDSGMPKDRFSAEMPDATLATLKIQPSEPRDSAVYFCASGLVLPRVVQPSTDTQYFGPGTRLTVL.

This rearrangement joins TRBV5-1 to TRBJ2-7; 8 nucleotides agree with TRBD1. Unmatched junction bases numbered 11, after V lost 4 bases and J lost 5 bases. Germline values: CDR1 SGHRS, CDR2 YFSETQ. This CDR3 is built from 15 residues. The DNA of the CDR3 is TGCGCCAGCAGCCTTACCGGGACAGGAGCTAACGAGCAGTACTTC. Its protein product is CASSLTGTGANEQYF.

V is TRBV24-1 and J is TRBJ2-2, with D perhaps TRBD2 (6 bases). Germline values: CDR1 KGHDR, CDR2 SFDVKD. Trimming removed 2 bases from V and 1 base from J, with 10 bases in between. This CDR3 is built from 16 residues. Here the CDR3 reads CATSDWDLQNTGELFF. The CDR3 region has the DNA TGTGCCACCAGTGATTGGGACTTACAGAACACCGGGGAGCTGTTTTTT.

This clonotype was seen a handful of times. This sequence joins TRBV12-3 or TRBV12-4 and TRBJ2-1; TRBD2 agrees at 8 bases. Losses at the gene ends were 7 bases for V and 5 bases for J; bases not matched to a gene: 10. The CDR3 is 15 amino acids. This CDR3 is CASNTGTSLHNEQFF. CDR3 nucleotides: TGTGCCAGCAACACCGGGACTAGTTTGCACAATGAGCAGTTCTTC.